Below, one TCR beta chain is given with its context. The data belong to a study of blood T cell repertoires in COVID-19. Whole-study context: Samples representing acute and convalescent COVID-19 were sourced from the United States, Italy and Spain.

V shed 5 bases, J shed 5 bases, and the junction held 8 bases outside the gene matches. CDR3 length equals 15 residues. Germline assignment: CDR1 SQVTM and CDR2 ANQGSEA. Authors' data handling: The assay estimated nucleated cells by amplifying reference gene primers. Here immunoSEQ multiplex PCR was the method, and the copy in TCRdb shows in-frame clones only, minus some. D and trimming come from the DNA, and the V and J calls and clone size come from that table. This sample has about 84,000 clones, with 65% to 85% found just once. Source material: peripheral blood. The chain uses TRBV29-1 and TRBJ2-2; 10 bases align to TRBD2. The clonotype was recovered from a man at least 80 years old with active or convalescent COVID-19. CDR3 region: CSVTSTSGSTGELFF. CDR3 sequence (DNA): TGCAGCGTTACCTCGACTAGCGGGTCGACCGGGGAGCTGTTTTTT.